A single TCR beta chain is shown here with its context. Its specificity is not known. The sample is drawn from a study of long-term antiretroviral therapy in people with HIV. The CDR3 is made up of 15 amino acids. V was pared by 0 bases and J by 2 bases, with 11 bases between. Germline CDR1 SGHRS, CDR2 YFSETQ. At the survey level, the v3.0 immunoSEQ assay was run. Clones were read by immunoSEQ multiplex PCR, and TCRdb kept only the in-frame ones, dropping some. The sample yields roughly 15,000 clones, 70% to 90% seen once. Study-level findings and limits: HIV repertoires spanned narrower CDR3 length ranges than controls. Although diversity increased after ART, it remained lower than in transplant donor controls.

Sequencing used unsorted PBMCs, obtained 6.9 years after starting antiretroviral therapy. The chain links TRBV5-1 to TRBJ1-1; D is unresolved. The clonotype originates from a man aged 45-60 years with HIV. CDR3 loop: CASSLVTQINTEAFF. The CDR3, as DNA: TGCGCCAGCAGCTTGGTAACTCAGATCAACACTGAAGCTTTCTTT.